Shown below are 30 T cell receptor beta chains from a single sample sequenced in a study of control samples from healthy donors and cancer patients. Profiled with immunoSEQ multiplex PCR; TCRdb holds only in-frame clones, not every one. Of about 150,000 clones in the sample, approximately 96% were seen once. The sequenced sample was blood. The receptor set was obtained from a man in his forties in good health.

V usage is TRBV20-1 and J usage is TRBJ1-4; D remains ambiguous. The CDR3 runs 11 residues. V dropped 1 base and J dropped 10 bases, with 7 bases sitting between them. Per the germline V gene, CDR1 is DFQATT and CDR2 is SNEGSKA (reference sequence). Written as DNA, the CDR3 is TGCAGTGCTAGAGGCGACGGAAAACTGTTTTTT. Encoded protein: CSARGDGKLFF.

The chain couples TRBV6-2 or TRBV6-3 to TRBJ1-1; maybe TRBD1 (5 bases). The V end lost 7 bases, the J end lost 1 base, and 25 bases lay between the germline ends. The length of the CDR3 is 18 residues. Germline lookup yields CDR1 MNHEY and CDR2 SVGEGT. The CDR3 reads CASTPPPQIWGQNTEAFF. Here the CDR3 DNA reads TGTGCCAGCACCCCGCCCCCTCAGATCTGGGGCCAGAACACTGAAGCTTTCTTT.

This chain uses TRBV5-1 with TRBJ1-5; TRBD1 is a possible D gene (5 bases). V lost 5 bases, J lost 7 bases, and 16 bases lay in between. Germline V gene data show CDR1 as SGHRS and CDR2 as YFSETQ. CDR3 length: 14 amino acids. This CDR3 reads CASRAGTEGQPQHF. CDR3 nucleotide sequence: TGCGCCAGCAGGGCAGGGACGGAGGGGCAGCCCCAGCATTTT.

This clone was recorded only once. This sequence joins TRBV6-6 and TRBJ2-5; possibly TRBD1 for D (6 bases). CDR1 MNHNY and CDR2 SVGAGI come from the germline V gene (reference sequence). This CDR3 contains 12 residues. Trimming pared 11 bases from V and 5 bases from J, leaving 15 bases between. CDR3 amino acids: CAVRGIWETQYF. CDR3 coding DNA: TGTGCCGTCAGGGGAATTTGGGAGACCCAGTACTTC.

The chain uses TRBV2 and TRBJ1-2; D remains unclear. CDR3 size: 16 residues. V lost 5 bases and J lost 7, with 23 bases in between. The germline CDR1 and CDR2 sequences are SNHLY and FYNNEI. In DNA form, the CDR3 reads TGTGCCAGCAGTTTCCACCCGGGTTTAGCAGCCGGTGGCTACACCTTC. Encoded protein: CASSFHPGLAAGGYTF.

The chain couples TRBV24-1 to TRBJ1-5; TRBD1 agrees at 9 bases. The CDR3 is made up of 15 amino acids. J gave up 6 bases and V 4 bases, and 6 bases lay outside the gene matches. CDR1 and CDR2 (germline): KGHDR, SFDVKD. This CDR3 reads CATSEGQGPGQPQHF. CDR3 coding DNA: TGTGCCACCAGTGAAGGACAGGGGCCCGGTCAGCCCCAGCATTTT.

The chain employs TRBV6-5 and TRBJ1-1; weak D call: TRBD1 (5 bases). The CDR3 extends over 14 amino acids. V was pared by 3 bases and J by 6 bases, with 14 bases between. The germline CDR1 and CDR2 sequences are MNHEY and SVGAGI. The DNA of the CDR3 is TGTGCCAGCAGTTATGCAGGGACGGGCGCTGAAGCTTTCTTT. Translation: CASSYAGTGAEAFF.

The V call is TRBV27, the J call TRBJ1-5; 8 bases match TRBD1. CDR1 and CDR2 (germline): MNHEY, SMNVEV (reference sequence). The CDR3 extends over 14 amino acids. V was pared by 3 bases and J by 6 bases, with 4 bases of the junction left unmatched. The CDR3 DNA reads TGTGCCAGCAGTTTGACAGGGGTGGGTCAGCCCCAGCATTTT. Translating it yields CASSLTGVGQPQHF.

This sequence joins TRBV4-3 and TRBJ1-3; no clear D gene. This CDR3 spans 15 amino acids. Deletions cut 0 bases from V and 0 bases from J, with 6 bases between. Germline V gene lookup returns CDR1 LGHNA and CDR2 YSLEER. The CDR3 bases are TGCGCCAGCAGCCAAGACAGGAGCTCTGGAAACACCATATATTTT. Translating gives CASSQDRSSGNTIYF.

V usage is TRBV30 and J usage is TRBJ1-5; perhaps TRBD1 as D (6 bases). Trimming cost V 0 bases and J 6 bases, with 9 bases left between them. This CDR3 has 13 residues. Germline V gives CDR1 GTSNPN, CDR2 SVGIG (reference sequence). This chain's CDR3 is CAWSVRGRQPQHF. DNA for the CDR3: TGTGCCTGGAGTGTGCGGGGGCGTCAGCCCCAGCATTTT.

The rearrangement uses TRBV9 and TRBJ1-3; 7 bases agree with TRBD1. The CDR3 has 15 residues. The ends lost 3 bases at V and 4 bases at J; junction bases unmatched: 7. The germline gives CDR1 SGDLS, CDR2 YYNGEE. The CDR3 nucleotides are TGTGCCAGCAGCGAGGGACAGATTCCAGGAAACACCATATATTTT. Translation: CASSEGQIPGNTIYF.

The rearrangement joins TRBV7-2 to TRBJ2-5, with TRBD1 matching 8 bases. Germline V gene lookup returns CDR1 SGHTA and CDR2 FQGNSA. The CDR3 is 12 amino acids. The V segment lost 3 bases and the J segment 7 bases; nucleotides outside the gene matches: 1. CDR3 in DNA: TGTGCCAGCAGCTTGCAGGGGGCGACCCAGTACTTC. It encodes CASSLQGATQYF.

CDR3 nucleotides: TGTGCCAGCAGTCCCCGACGATACACAGATACGCAGTATTTT. Translated: CASSPRRYTDTQYF. This chain joins TRBV27 and TRBJ2-3; D gene unclear. The CDR3 totals 14 residues. Trimming took 5 bases from V and 2 from J, leaving 11 bases between them. Germline V CDR1 and CDR2: MNHEY, SMNVEV (reference sequence).

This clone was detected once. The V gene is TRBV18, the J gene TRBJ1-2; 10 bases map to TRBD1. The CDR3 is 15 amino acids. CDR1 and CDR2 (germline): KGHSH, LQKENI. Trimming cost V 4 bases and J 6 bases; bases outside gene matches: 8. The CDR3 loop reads CASSLAGDRGHGYTF. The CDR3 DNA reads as TGTGCCAGCTCACTAGCGGGGGACAGGGGCCATGGCTACACCTTC.

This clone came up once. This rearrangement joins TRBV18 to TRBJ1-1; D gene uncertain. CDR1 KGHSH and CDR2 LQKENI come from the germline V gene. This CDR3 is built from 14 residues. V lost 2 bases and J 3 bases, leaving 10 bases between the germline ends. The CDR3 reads CASSPIAGDTEAFF. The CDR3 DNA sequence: TGTGCCAGCTCACCAATCGCGGGCGACACTGAAGCTTTCTTT.

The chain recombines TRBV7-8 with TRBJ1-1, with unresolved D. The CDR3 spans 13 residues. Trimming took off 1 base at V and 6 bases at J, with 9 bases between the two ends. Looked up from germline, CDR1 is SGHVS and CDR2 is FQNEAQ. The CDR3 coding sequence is TGTGCCAGCAGCTTAGGGACTTTTGCTGAAGCTTTCTTT. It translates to CASSLGTFAEAFF. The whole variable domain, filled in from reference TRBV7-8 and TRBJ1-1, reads GAGVSQSPRYKVAKRGQDVALRCDPISGHVSLFWYQQALGQGPEFLTYFQNEAQLDKSGLPSDRFFAERPEGSVSTLKIQRTQQEDSAVYLCASSLGTFAEAFFGQGTRLTVV.

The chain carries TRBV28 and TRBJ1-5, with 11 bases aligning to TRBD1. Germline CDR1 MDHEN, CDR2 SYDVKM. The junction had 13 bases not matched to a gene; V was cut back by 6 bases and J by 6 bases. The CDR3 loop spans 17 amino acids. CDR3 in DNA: TGTGCCAGCAGCTCAGGACAGGGGGCGCCTCGGAGTCAGCCCCAGCATTTT. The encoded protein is CASSSGQGAPRSQPQHF.

The CDR3 region is CASSLYGGQAYTGELFF. The CDR3 DNA reads as TGCGCCAGCAGCTTGTATGGTGGGCAGGCGTACACCGGGGAGCTGTTTTTT. The V gene is TRBV5-1, the J gene TRBJ2-2, with no clear D. Per germline, CDR1 SGHRS and CDR2 YFSETQ. The ends were cut back, 1 base at V and 3 bases at J, with 16 bases in the middle. CDR3 length: 17 residues.

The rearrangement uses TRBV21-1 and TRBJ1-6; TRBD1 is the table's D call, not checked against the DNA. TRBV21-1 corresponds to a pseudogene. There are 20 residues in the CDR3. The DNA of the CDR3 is TGTGCCAGCAGCAAAGCCTCAGGGCAAGTACAGGGGACCTATAATTCACCCCTCCACTTT. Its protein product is CASSKASGQVQGTYNSPLHF.

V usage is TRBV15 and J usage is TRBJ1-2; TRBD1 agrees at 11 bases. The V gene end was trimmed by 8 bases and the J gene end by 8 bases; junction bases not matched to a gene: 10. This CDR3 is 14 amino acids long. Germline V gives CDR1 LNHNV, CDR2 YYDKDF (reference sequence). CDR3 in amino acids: CATSDRGRSRGYTF. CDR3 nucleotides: TGTGCCACCTCGGACAGGGGGCGATCAAGGGGCTACACCTTC. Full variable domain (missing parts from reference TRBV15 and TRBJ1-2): DAMVIQNPRYQVTQFGKPVTLSCSQTLNHNVMYWYQQKSSQAPKLLFHYYDKDFNNEADTPDNFQSRRPNTSFCFLDIRSPGLGDTAMYLCATSDRGRSRGYTFGSGTRLTVV.

This chain's CDR3 is CASSLGVGPGTNEKLFF. The CDR3 DNA reads TGTGCCAGCAGCTTAGGGGTGGGCCCAGGAACTAATGAAAAACTGTTTTTT. The chain links TRBV7-2 to TRBJ1-4; no clear D gene. Trimming cost V 1 base and J 1 base, with 13 bases left between them. Per the germline V gene, CDR1 is SGHTA and CDR2 is FQGNSA. There are 17 residues in the CDR3.

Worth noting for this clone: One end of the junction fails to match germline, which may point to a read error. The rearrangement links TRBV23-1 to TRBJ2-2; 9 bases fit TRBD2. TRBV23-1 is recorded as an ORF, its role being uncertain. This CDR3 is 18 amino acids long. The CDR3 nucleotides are TGCGCCCGCAGTCATCAGATCTCGCGGGGGGGCCTTAACGGGGAGCTGTTTTTT. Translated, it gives CARSHQISRGGLNGELFF.

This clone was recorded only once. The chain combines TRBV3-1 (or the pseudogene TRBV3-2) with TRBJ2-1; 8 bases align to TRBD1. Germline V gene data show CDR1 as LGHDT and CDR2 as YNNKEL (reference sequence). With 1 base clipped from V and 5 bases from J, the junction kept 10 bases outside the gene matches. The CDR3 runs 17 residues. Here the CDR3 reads CASSQGRTGYLHNEQFF. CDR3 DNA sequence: TGTGCCAGCAGCCAAGGCCGGACAGGGTATCTCCACAATGAGCAGTTCTTC.

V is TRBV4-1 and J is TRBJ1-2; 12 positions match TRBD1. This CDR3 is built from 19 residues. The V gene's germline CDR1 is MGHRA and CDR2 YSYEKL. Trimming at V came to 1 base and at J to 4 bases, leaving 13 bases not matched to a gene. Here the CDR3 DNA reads TGCGCCAGCAGCCAAGCTGTTTGGGGACAGGGGGCGCTGAGCTATGGCTACACCTTC. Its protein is CASSQAVWGQGALSYGYTF.

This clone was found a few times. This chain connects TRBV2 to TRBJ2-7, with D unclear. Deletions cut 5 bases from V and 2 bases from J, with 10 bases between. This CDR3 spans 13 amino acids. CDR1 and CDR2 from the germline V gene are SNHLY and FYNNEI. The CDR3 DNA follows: TGTGCCAGCAGTTTAACACCCACCTACGAGCAGTACTTC. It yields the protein CASSLTPTYEQYF.

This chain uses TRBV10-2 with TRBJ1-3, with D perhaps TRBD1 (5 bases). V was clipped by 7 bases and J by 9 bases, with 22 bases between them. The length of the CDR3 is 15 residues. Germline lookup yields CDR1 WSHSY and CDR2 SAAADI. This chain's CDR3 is CASIPQVGVGGTIYF. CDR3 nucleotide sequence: TGCGCCAGCATCCCACAGGTGGGGGTTGGCGGCACCATATATTTT.

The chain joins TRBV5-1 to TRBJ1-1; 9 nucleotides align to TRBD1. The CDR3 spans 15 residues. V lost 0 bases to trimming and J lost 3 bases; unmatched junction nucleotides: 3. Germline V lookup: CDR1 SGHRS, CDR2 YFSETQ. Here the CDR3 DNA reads TGCGCCAGCAGCTTGGGGGGACAGGGCTACACTGAAGCTTTCTTT. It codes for CASSLGGQGYTEAFF.

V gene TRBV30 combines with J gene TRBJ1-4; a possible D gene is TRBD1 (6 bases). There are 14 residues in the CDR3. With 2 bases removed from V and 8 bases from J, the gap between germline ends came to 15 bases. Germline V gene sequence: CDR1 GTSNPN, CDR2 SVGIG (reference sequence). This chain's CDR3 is CAWSSGAGLEKLFF. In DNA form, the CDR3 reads TGTGCCTGGAGTTCGGGGGCAGGCTTAGAAAAACTGTTTTTT.

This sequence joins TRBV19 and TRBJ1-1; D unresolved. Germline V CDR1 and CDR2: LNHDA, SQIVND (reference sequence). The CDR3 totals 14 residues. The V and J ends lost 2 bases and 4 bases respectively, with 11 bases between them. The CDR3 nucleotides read TGTGCCAGTAGTATATCCGATAGCGGCACTGAAGCTTTCTTT. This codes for CASSISDSGTEAFF.

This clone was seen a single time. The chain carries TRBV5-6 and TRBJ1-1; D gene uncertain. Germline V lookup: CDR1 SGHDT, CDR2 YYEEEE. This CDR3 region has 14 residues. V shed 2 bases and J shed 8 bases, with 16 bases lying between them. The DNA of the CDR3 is TGTGCCAGCAGCTTTGCAGGAGAATCCTCCGAAGCTTTCTTT. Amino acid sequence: CASSFAGESSEAFF.